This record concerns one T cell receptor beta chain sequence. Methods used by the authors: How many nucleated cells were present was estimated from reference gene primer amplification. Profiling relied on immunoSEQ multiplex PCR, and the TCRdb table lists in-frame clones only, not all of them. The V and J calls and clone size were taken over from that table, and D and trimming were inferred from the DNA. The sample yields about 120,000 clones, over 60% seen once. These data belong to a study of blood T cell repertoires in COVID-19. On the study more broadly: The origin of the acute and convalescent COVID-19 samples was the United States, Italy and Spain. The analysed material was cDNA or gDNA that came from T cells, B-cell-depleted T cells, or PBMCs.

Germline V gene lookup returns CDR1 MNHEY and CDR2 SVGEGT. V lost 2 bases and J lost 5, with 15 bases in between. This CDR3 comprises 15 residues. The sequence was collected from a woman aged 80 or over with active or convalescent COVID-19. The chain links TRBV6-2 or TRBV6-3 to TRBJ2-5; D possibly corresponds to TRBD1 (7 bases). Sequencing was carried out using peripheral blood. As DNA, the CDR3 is TGTGCCAGCAGTTACAAGGCAGGGGGGCCGGAGACCCAGTACTTC. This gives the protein CASSYKAGGPETQYF.